Presented here are 15 T cell receptor beta chains from one specimen sequenced in a study of beta chain features in type 1 diabetes (dated by TCRdb to between 2017 and 2018). Libraries were built with the immunoSEQ multiplex PCR assay. All of the isolated RNA was reverse transcribed with the High Capacity cDNA Reverse Transcription Kit, so expressed TCRB transcripts were sequenced. This is the immuneACCESS table as TCRdb keeps it, with only in-frame sequences that have V and J called. A part of the clones is gone; compared with another copy, unresolved V genes explain less than half, and the rest is unexplained. The sample table contains 300,000 or so clones; only one count was recorded for approximately 8% of them. Less than 0.45% of the sample is held by the ten biggest clonotypes. Sequences were obtained from central memory CD4+ T cells from blood. The receptors here all came from a woman between 18 and 29 years old in good health.

This chain connects TRBV7-9 to TRBJ2-3, with D unresolved. This CDR3 is 11 amino acids long. V was cut by 4 bases and J by 5 bases, with 4 bases left in between. Germline V gives CDR1 SEHNR, CDR2 FQNEAQ (reference sequence). The DNA of the CDR3 is TGTGCCAGCAGCTACGAAGATACGCAGTATTTT. It codes for CASSYEDTQYF.

The chain joins TRBV28 to TRBJ1-2; D gene ambiguous. V shed 6 bases and J shed 1 base, with 12 bases lying between them. CDR1 MDHEN and CDR2 SYDVKM come from the germline V gene. This CDR3 comprises 14 residues. In DNA form, the CDR3 reads TGTGCCAGCAGCCACAAACAGCGTAACTATGGCTACACCTTC. Translating it yields CASSHKQRNYGYTF.

The J gene is TRBJ2-3, the V gene TRBV9; 10 bases agree with TRBD1. Germline CDR1 reads SGDLS; CDR2 reads YYNGEE. The CDR3 covers 15 residues. V shed 0 bases, J shed 4 bases, and the junction held 2 bases outside the gene matches. CDR3 in amino acids: CASSVEGQGADTQYF. The DNA of the CDR3 is TGTGCCAGCAGCGTAGAAGGACAGGGGGCAGATACGCAGTATTTT.

This clone was seen only a few times. J is TRBJ2-2 and V is TRBV7-6; 10 nucleotides agree with TRBD2. After removal of 2 bases from V and 10 bases from J, the junction contained 7 bases not matched to a gene. The CDR3 loop spans 15 amino acids. In germline, CDR1 is SGHVS, CDR2 FNYEAQ. The CDR3 loop is CASSLYGLAGEELFF. The DNA for the CDR3 is TGTGCCAGCAGCTTATATGGGCTAGCGGGAGAGGAGCTGTTTTTT.

This chain links TRBV20-1 with TRBJ1-2; D perhaps matches TRBD1 (6 bases). The germline V and J ends were trimmed by 4 bases and 4 bases, with 7 bases remaining between them. This CDR3 spans 11 amino acids. From germline, CDR1 is DFQATT and CDR2 SNEGSKA (reference sequence). This CDR3 is CSAIQGYGYTF. CDR3 in DNA: TGCAGTGCTATACAGGGCTATGGCTACACCTTC.

The chain joins TRBV6-1 to TRBJ2-2; D unclear. Trimming left V 4 bases short and J 13 bases short, with 7 bases between. The CDR3 contains 10 residues. The germline V gene encodes CDR1 MNHNS and CDR2 SASEGT. Here the CDR3 DNA reads TGTGCCAGCAGTGGGGTGAGGCTGTTTTTT. This codes for CASSGVRLFF.

This clone has a handful of counts. The chain joins TRBV28 to TRBJ1-2; TRBD1 aligns across 10 bases. Unmatched junction bases numbered 3, after V lost 5 bases and J lost 0 bases. Germline V lookup: CDR1 MDHEN, CDR2 SYDVKM. CDR3 size: 15 residues. CDR3 DNA: TGTGCCAGCAGTCTAGGGACAGGGGCTAACTATGGCTACACCTTC. It codes for CASSLGTGANYGYTF.

This clone showed up many times. V gene TRBV10-2 combines with J gene TRBJ2-6; D is unresolved. Trimming removed 3 bases at V and 4 bases at J, with 10 bases between. Germline loops: CDR1 WSHSY, CDR2 SAAADI. This CDR3 is built from 15 residues. CDR3 nucleotides: TGCGCCAGCAGTGACCCTTTGGGGGGGGCCAACGTCCTGACTTTC. Protein sequence: CASSDPLGGANVLTF.

The V gene is TRBV4-1, the J gene TRBJ2-2; no clear D gene. This CDR3 is 15 amino acids long. Trimming removed 4 bases from V and 4 bases from J, with 13 bases in between. The germline gives CDR1 MGHRA, CDR2 YSYEKL. The CDR3 region has the DNA TGCGCCAGCAGCCCGACAAGGCCGGCCACCGGGGAGCTGTTTTTT. It yields the protein CASSPTRPATGELFF.

This clone was counted a few times. At one end, the junction sequence differs from germline, possibly due to a read error. The chain joins TRBV7-2 to TRBJ2-5, with D maybe TRBD1 (5 bases). Germline loops: CDR1 SGHTA, CDR2 FQGNSA. This CDR3 has 14 amino acids. CDR3 DNA: TGCGCCAGCAGCGCCCAAATAAGGGGAGAGACCCAGTACTTC. Residues: CASSAQIRGETQYF.

The chain couples TRBV7-2 to TRBJ1-5, with D perhaps matching TRBD1 (6 bases). CDR1 SGHTA and CDR2 FQGNSA come from the germline V gene. V was shortened by 1 base and J by 3 bases, with 10 bases between the two germline ends. The CDR3 loop spans 15 amino acids. The DNA for the CDR3 is TGTGCCAGCAGCTTAGTGGGGGCAGTCAATCAGCCCCAGCATTTT. Translated: CASSLVGAVNQPQHF.

The rearrangement links TRBV6-5 to TRBJ2-1; D remains ambiguous. Trimming removed 6 bases at V and 5 bases at J, with 8 bases between. CDR1 and CDR2 (germline): MNHEY, SVGAGI. CDR3 length: 12 amino acids. The CDR3 loop reads CASSYPDNEQFF. The CDR3 region has the DNA TGTGCCAGCAGCTATCCAGACAATGAGCAGTTCTTC.

In its sample, this clone was seen a few times. The chain has TRBV29-1 and TRBJ1-2; 8 bases are shared with TRBD1. The CDR3 consists of 12 residues. V lost 4 bases, J lost 5 bases, and 3 bases stayed unmatched. Germline lookup yields CDR1 SQVTM and CDR2 ANQGSEA. CDR3 in amino acids: CSVATGGYGYTF. DNA for the CDR3: TGCAGCGTTGCCACAGGGGGTTATGGCTACACCTTC.

This chain joins TRBV18 and TRBJ1-1; D not certain. This CDR3 contains 12 residues. Germline lookup yields CDR1 KGHSH and CDR2 LQKENI. V gave up 3 bases and J gave up 6 bases, with 8 bases separating them. In nucleotides, the CDR3 is TGTGCCAGCTCACCGGTTTTATCTGAAGCTTTCTTT. Its translation: CASSPVLSEAFF.

This clone occurred many times. This sequence joins TRBV4-2 and TRBJ2-1; D gene ambiguous. Germline V CDR1 and CDR2: LGHNA, YNFKEQ. This CDR3 comprises 14 residues. V lost 0 bases, J lost 5 bases, and 8 bases lay in between. CDR3 residues: CASSQDPKNNEQFF. The DNA for the CDR3 is TGTGCCAGCAGCCAAGATCCGAAAAACAATGAGCAGTTCTTC.